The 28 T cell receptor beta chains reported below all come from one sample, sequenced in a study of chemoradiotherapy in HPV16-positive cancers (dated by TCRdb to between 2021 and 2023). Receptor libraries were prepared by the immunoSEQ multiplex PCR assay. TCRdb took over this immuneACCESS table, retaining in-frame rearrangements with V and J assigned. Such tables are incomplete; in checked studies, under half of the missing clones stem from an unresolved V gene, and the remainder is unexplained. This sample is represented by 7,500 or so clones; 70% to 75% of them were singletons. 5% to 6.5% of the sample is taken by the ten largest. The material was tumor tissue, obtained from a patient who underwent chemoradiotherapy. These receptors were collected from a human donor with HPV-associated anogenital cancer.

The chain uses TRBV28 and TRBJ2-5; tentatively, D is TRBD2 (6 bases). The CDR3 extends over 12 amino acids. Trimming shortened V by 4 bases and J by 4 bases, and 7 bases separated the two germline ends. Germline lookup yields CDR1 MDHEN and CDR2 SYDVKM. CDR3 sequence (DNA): TGTGCCAGCAGTTGGAGGGGAGAGACCCAGTACTTC. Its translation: CASSWRGETQYF.

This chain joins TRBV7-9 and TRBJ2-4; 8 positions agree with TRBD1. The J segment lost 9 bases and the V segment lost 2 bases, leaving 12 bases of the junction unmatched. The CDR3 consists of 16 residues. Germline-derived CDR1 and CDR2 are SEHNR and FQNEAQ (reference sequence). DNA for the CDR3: TGTGCCAGCAGCTTAAATCAGGGGGCATCTTTAAGCATTCAGTACTTC. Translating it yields CASSLNQGASLSIQYF.

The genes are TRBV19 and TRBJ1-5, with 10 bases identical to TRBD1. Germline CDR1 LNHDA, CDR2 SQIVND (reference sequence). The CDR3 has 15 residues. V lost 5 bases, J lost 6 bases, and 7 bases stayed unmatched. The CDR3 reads CASSPQTGGGQPQHF. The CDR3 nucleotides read TGTGCCAGTAGTCCCCAGACAGGGGGCGGTCAGCCCCAGCATTTT.

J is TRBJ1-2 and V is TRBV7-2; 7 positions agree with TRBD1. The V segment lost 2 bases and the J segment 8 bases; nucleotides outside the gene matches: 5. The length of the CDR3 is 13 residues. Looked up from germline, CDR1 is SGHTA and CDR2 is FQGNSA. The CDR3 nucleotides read TGTGCCAGCAGCTTACAGGGGGAGCGGGGCTACACCTTC. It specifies CASSLQGERGYTF.

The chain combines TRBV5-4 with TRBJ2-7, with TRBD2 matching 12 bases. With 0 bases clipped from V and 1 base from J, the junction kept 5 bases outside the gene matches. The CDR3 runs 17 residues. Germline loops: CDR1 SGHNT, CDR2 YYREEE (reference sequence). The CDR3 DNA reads TGTGCCAGCAGCTTGGAAGGACTAGCGGGATGGTCCTACGAGCAGTACTTC. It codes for CASSLEGLAGWSYEQYF.

The chain's CDR3 is CASSVGGRERDPTDTQYF. The CDR3 nucleotides are TGTGCCAGCAGCGTGGGCGGCCGAGAGCGGGACCCCACAGATACGCAGTATTTT. The chain uses TRBV9 and TRBJ2-3, with 7 bases matching TRBD2. The CDR3 runs 18 residues. Germline V gives CDR1 SGDLS, CDR2 YYNGEE. The V gene end was trimmed by 2 bases and the J gene end by 2 bases; junction bases not matched to a gene: 14.

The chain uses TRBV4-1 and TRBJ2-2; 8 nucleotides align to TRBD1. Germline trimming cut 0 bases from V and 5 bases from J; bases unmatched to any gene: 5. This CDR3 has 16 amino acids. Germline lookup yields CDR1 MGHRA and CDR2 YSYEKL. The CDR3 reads CASSQEGQGITGELFF. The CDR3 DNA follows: TGCGCCAGCAGCCAAGAAGGACAGGGAATTACCGGGGAGCTGTTTTTT.

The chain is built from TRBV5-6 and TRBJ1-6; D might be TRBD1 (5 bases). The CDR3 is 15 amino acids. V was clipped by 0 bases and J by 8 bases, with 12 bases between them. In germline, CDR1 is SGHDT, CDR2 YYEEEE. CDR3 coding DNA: TGTGCCAGCAGCTTGGCGGGGGGAACCGATTCACCCCTCCACTTT. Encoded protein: CASSLAGGTDSPLHF.

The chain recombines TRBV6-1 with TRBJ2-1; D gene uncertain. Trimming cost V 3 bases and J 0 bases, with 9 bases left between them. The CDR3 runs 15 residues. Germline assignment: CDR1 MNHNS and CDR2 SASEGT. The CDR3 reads CASSDQRFSYNEQFF. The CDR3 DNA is TGTGCCAGCAGTGACCAGCGTTTCTCCTACAATGAGCAGTTCTTC.

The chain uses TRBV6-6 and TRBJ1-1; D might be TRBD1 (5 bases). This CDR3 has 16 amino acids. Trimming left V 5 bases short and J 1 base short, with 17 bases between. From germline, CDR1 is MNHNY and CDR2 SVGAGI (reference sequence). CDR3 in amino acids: CASSTRQGPKNTEAFF. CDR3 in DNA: TGTGCCAGCAGTACCCGGCAGGGCCCAAAGAACACTGAAGCTTTCTTT.

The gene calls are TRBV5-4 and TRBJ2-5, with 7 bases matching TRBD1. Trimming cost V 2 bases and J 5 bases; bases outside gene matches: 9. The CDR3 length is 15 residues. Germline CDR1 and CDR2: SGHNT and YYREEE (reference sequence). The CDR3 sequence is CASSFRNEGAETQYF. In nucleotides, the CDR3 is TGTGCCAGCAGCTTCCGCAACGAGGGGGCCGAGACCCAGTACTTC.

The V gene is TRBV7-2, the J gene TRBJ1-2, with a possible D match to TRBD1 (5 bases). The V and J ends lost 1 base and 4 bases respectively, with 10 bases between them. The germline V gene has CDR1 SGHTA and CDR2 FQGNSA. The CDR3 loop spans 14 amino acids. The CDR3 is CASSLGWGVYGYTF. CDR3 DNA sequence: TGTGCCAGCAGCTTAGGATGGGGGGTCTATGGCTACACCTTC.

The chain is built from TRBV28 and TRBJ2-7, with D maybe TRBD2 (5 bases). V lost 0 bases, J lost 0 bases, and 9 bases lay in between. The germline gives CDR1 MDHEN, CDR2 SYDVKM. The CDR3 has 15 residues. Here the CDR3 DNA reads TGTGCCAGCAGTTTATGGATGGGGAGCTCCTACGAGCAGTACTTC. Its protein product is CASSLWMGSSYEQYF.

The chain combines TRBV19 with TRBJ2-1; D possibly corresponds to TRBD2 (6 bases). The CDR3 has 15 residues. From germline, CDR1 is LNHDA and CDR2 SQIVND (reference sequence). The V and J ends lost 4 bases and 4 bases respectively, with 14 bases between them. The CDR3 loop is CASSRSFGGYNEQFF. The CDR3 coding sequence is TGTGCCAGTAGTAGGTCGTTCGGGGGATACAATGAGCAGTTCTTC. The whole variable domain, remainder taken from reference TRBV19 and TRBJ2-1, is DGGITQSPKYLFRKEGQNVTLSCEQNLNHDAMYWYRQDPGQGLRLIYYSQIVNDFQKGDIAEGYSVSREKKESFPLTVTSAQKNPTAFYLCASSRSFGGYNEQFFGPGTRLTVL.

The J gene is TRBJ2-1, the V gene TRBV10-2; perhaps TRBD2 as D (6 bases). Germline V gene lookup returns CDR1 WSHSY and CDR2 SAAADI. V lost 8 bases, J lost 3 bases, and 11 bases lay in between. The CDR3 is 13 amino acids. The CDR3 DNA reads TGCGCCAGCTGTACGGGACTCTACAATGAGCAGTTCTTC. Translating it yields CASCTGLYNEQFF.

The chain's CDR3 is CASSTRTGGVETQYF. The CDR3 region has the DNA TGTGCCAGCAGCACCCGGACAGGGGGCGTGGAGACCCAGTACTTC. The chain carries TRBV5-4 and TRBJ2-5, with TRBD1 matching over 11 bases. With 4 bases clipped from V and 5 bases from J, the junction kept 7 bases outside the gene matches. There are 15 residues in the CDR3. Germline CDR1 is SGHNT and CDR2 is YYREEE (reference sequence).

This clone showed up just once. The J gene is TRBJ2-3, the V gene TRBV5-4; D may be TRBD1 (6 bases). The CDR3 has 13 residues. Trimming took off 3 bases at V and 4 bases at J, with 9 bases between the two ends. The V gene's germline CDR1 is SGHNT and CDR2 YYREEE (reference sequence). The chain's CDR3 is CASSSAGADTQYF. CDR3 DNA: TGTGCCAGCAGCTCAGCAGGGGCAGATACGCAGTATTTT.

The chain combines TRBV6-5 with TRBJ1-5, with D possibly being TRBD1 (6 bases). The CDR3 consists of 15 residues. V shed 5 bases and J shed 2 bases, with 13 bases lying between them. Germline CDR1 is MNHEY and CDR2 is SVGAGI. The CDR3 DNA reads TGTGCCAGCAGTAAGGGGACATTGGGCAATCAGCCCCAGCATTTT. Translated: CASSKGTLGNQPQHF.

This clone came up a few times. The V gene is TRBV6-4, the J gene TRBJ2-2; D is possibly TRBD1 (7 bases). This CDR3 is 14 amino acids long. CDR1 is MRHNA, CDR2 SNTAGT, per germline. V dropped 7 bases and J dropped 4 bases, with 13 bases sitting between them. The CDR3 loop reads CASMDQGGTGELFF. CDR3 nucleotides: TGTGCCAGCATGGATCAGGGGGGCACCGGGGAGCTGTTTTTT.

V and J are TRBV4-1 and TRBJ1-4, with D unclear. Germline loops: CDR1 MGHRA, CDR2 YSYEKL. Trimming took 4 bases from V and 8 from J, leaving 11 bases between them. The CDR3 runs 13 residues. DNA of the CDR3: TGCGCCAGCAGCCGCGCGAGAAGGGAAAAACTGTTTTTT. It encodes CASSRARREKLFF.

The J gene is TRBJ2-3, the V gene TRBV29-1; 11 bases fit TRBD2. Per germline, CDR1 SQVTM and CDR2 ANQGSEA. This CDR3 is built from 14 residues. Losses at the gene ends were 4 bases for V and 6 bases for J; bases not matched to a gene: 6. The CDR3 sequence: CSVATGLAEDTQYF. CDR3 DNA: TGCAGCGTTGCAACGGGACTAGCGGAGGATACGCAGTATTTT.

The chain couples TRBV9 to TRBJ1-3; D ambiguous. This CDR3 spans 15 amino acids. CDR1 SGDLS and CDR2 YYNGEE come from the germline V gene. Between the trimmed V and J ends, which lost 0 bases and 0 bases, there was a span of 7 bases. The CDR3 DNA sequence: TGTGCCAGCAGCGTAGGGCCGAACTCTGGAAACACCATATATTTT. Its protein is CASSVGPNSGNTIYF.

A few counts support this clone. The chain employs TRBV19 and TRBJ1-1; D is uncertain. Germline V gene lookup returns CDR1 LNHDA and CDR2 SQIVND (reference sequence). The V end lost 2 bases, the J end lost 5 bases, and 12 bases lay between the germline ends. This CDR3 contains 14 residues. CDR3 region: CASSIIPPRTEAFF. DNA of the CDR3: TGTGCCAGTAGTATAATCCCCCCGCGAACTGAAGCTTTCTTT.

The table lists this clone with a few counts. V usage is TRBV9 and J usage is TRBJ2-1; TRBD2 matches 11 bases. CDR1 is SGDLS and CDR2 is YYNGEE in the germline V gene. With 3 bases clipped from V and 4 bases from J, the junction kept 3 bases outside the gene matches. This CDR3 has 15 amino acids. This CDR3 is CASSAGLAVYNEQFF. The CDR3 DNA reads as TGTGCCAGCAGCGCGGGACTAGCGGTGTACAATGAGCAGTTCTTC.

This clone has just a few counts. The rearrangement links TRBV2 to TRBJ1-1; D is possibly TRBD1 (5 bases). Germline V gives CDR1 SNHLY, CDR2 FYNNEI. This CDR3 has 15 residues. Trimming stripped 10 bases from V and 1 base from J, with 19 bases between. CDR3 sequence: CATLKVGRENTEAFF. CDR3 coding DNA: TGTGCCACCCTAAAAGTCGGCAGGGAGAACACTGAAGCTTTCTTT.

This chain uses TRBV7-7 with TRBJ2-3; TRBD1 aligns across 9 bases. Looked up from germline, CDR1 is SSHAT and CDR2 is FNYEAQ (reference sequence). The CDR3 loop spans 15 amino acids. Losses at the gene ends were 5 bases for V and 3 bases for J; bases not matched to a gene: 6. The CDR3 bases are TGTGCCAGCAGCACGGACAGGGGATGTACAGATACGCAGTATTTT. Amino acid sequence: CASSTDRGCTDTQYF.

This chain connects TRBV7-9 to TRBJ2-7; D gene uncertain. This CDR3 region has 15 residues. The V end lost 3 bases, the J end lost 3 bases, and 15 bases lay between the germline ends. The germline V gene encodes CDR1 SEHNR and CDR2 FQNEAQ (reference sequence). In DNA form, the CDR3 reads TGTGCCAGCAGCTTCGTCTTAGATTCCATCTACGAGCAGTACTTC. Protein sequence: CASSFVLDSIYEQYF.

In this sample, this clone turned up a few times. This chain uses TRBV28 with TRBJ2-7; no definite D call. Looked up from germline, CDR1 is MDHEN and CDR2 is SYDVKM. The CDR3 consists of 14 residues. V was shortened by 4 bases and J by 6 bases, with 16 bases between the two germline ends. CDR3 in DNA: TGTGCCAGCAGTTCCCTCGACACGAGGAGCGAGCAGTACTTC. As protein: CASSSLDTRSEQYF.